What follows is one T cell receptor (beta chain) and its context. The table came from immunoSEQ multiplex PCR; TCRdb's copy has only in-frame clones and leaves some out. The sample has millions of clones; 85% to 95% are singletons. This sample stems from a study of shared clonotypes between healthy human individuals. In the study overall: Donors were a couple of women and a few men aged 18 to 49.

V was cut by 3 bases and J by 5 bases, with 11 bases left in between. Germline assignment: CDR1 KGHSH and CDR2 LQKENI. The CDR3 is 14 amino acids. Material for sequencing was naive CD4+ T cells sorted from blood. The subset denotes: CD45RA+ positively selected. The chain carries TRBV18 and TRBJ1-5; no clear D gene. This receptor was identified in a man aged 18 to 30 in good health. DNA for the CDR3: TGTGCCAGCTCACCCCCCCCGGGGTATCAGCCCCAGCATTTT. It yields the protein CASSPPPGYQPQHF.